Listed below are T cell receptor beta chains from one sample, sequenced in a study of cytomegalovirus exposure and HLA in healthy donors. Assay: immunoSEQ multiplex PCR; the TCRdb copy retains only in-frame clones and omits some. The sample holds about 180,000 clones, 85% seen once. Specimen: PBMCs. The receptors were sampled from a boy aged 2 to 10 in good health and CMV-seronegative. CDR3s include the opening cysteine and the closing phenylalanine or tryptophan. Each record gives: CDR3 protein, CDR3 DNA, D gene, J gene, clone size, V gene. D genes are given only for firm matches. Clone sizes are given selectively: once, few, many, or a class where the clone is expanded.

cdr3_aa: CAGKTGNYGYTF
cdr3_nt: TGTGCCGGAAAGACAGGGAACTATGGCTACACCTTC
d_call: TRBD1
j_call: TRBJ1-2
clone_size: NA
v_call: TRBV28

cdr3_aa: CASSLSGSTTTYF
cdr3_nt: TGTGCCAGCAGTCTCTCCGGGTCTACCACCACCTACTTC
d_call: NA
j_call: TRBJ2-7
clone_size: NA
v_call: TRBV27

cdr3_aa: CASSQPLGGTQYF
cdr3_nt: TGTGCCAGCAGTCAACCCCTAGGGGGTACGCAGTATTTT
d_call: NA
j_call: TRBJ2-3
clone_size: once
v_call: TRBV7-2

cdr3_aa: CAWRGEWTGCGETQYF
cdr3_nt: TGTGCCTGGAGGGGTGAGTGGACAGGTTGCGGAGAGACCCAGTACTTC
d_call: TRBD1
j_call: TRBJ2-5
clone_size: NA
v_call: TRBV30

cdr3_aa: CASTEGGQGYYGYTF
cdr3_nt: TGTGCCAGCACCGAGGGGGGACAGGGGTACTATGGCTACACCTTC
d_call: TRBD1
j_call: TRBJ1-2
clone_size: NA
v_call: TRBV2

cdr3_aa: CASSTGLDTDTQYF
cdr3_nt: TGTGCCAGCAGCACGGGACTAGACACAGATACGCAGTATTTT
d_call: TRBD2
j_call: TRBJ2-3
clone_size: NA
v_call: TRBV4-2

cdr3_aa: CASSNEGTSGEKLFF
cdr3_nt: TGTGCCAGCAGCAACGAGGGGACTTCGGGAGAAAAACTGTTTTTT
d_call: NA
j_call: TRBJ1-4
clone_size: NA
v_call: TRBV5-4

cdr3_aa: CASSPTGTSGAYSYEQYF
cdr3_nt: TGTGCCAGCAGCCCAACCGGGACTAGCGGCGCCTACTCCTACGAGCAGTACTTC
d_call: TRBD2
j_call: TRBJ2-7
clone_size: NA
v_call: TRBV13

cdr3_aa: CASSFRGPGGYGYTF
cdr3_nt: TGTGCCAGCAGCTTCCGGGGCCCCGGGGGCTATGGCTACACCTTC
d_call: NA
j_call: TRBJ1-2
clone_size: NA
v_call: TRBV7-2

cdr3_aa: CASSLGKDRGRETQYF
cdr3_nt: TGTGCCAGCAGCTTGGGGAAGGACAGGGGGAGGGAGACCCAGTACTTC
d_call: TRBD1
j_call: TRBJ2-5
clone_size: NA
v_call: TRBV27

cdr3_aa: CASSQFVTGKYEQYF
cdr3_nt: TGTGCCAGCAGCCAATTTGTAACAGGGAAATACGAGCAGTACTTC
d_call: NA
j_call: TRBJ2-7
clone_size: once
v_call: TRBV11-2

cdr3_aa: CASSILSPLHHNEQFF
cdr3_nt: TGTGCCAGCAGCATCCTCTCCCCACTACACCACAATGAGCAGTTCTTC
d_call: NA
j_call: TRBJ2-1
clone_size: NA
v_call: TRBV21-1

cdr3_aa: CASSESTSGTSTDTQYF
cdr3_nt: TGTGCCAGCAGTGAATCGACTAGCGGCACTAGCACAGATACGCAGTATTTT
d_call: TRBD2
j_call: TRBJ2-3
clone_size: NA
v_call: TRBV6-4

cdr3_aa: CATSRDFRTGDNEQFF
cdr3_nt: TGTGCCACCAGCAGAGATTTCAGGACAGGGGACAATGAGCAGTTCTTC
d_call: TRBD1
j_call: TRBJ2-1
clone_size: NA
v_call: TRBV15

cdr3_aa: CAWGATGSNQPQHF
cdr3_nt: TGTGCCTGGGGGGCCACAGGGAGCAATCAGCCCCAGCATTTT
d_call: NA
j_call: TRBJ1-5
clone_size: NA
v_call: TRBV30

cdr3_aa: CAIPARGGNTIYF
cdr3_nt: TGTGCCATCCCCGCCAGGGGTGGAAACACCATATATTTT
d_call: NA
j_call: TRBJ1-3
clone_size: NA
v_call: TRBV28

cdr3_aa: CASSQIIGQANQQAFF
cdr3_nt: TGTGCCAGCAGCCAAATTATAGGACAGGCAAACCAACAAGCTTTCTTT
d_call: TRBD1
j_call: TRBJ1-1
clone_size: few
v_call: TRBV14

cdr3_aa: CASSLVRENGNEQFF
cdr3_nt: TGTGCCAGCAGCTTGGTCAGGGAAAATGGCAATGAGCAGTTCTTC
d_call: NA
j_call: TRBJ2-1
clone_size: NA
v_call: TRBV5-6

cdr3_aa: CASSEGEQGAIEAFF
cdr3_nt: TGTGCCAGCAGTGAAGGGGAGCAGGGGGCGATTGAAGCTTTCTTT
d_call: TRBD1
j_call: TRBJ1-1
clone_size: NA
v_call: TRBV2

cdr3_aa: CASSLYGLNLAKNIQYF
cdr3_nt: TGTGCCAGCAGCTTATATGGCTTAAACCTAGCCAAAAACATTCAGTACTTC
d_call: NA
j_call: TRBJ2-4
clone_size: NA
v_call: TRBV11-2

cdr3_aa: CASRRIRDRDTEAFF
cdr3_nt: TGTGCCAGTAGGAGAATCAGGGATAGGGACACTGAAGCTTTCTTT
d_call: NA
j_call: TRBJ1-1
clone_size: few
v_call: TRBV19